Listed here is a single TCR beta chain. This sample is drawn from a study of blood T cell repertoires in COVID-19. About the study: From T cells, B-cell-depleted T cells, or PBMCs came the material, which was cDNA or gDNA.

As processed by the authors: Reference gene primer amplification gave nucleated cell count estimates. Only in-frame clones appear in the TCRdb table, and some are missing; sequencing was by immunoSEQ multiplex PCR. V and J calls and clone size are as listed in that table; D and trimming were resolved from the DNA. This sample has about 200,000 clones, with more than 70% found just once. The CDR3 extends over 14 amino acids. Trimming cost V 2 bases and J 8 bases, with 10 bases left between them. Germline lookup yields CDR1 SGHTA and CDR2 FQGNSA. Across 20 to 25 US areas, participants ranged in age from about 18 to 89 years.

Material for sequencing was PBMCs or T cells enriched from blood (not recorded which). The clonotype was recovered from a woman aged 18-30 years who had recovered from COVID-19. The V call is TRBV7-2, the J call TRBJ1-6, with a possible D match to TRBD1 (5 bases). The CDR3 loop is CASSLLGEHSPLHF. The CDR3 bases are TGTGCCAGCAGCTTATTAGGGGAACATTCACCCCTCCACTTT.